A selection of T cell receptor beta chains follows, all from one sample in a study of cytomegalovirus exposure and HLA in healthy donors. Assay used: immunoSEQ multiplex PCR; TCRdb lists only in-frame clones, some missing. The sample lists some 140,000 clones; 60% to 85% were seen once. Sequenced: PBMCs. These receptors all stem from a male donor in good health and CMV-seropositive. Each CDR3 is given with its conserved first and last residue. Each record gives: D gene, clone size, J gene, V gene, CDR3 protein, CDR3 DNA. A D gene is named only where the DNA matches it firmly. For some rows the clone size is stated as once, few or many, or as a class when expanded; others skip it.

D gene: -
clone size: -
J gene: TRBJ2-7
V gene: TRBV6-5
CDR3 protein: CASSPGSLSYEQYF
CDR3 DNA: TGTGCCAGCAGCCCCGGGAGTCTCTCCTACGAGCAGTACTTC

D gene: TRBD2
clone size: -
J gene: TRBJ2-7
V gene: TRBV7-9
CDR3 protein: CASSLEGLAGFFDEQYF
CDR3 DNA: TGTGCCAGCAGCTTAGAGGGACTAGCGGGTTTTTTCGACGAGCAGTACTTC

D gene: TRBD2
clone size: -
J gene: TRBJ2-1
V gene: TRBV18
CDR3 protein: CASSPPAASGRILNEQFF
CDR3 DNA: TGTGCCAGCTCACCACCGGCGGCTAGCGGTAGGATTTTGAATGAGCAGTTCTTC

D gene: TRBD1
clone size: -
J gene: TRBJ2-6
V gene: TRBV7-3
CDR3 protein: CASSLSGQGISGANVLTF
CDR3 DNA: TGTGCCAGCAGCTTAAGTGGACAGGGAATCTCTGGGGCCAACGTCCTGACTTTC

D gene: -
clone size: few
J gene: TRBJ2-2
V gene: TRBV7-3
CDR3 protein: CASSPQGPTGELFF
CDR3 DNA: TGTGCCAGCAGCCCCCAGGGGCCCACCGGGGAGCTGTTTTTT

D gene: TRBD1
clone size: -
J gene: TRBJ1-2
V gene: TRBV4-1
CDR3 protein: CASSQGGQAPRGYTF
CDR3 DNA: TGCGCCAGCAGCCAAGGGGGACAGGCTCCGAGGGGCTACACCTTC

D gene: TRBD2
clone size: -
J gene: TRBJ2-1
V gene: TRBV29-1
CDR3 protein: CSVEREGLYNEQFF
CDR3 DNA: TGCAGCGTTGAGAGGGAGGGCCTATACAATGAGCAGTTCTTC

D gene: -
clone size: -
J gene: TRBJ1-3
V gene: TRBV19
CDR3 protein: CASSIEGSSGNTIYF
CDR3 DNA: TGTGCCAGTAGTATAGAGGGCAGCTCTGGAAACACCATATATTTT

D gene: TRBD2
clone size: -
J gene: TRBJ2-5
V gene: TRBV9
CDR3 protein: CASSSSTIGTSGGEQETQYF
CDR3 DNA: TGTGCCAGCAGCTCCTCGACGATTGGGACTAGCGGGGGGGAACAAGAGACCCAGTACTTC

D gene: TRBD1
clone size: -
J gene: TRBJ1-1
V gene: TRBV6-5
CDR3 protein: CASITPGQWGTEAFF
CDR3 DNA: TGTGCCAGCATCACTCCGGGACAGTGGGGGACTGAAGCTTTCTTT

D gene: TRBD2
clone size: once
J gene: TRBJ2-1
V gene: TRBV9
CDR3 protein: CASSVGGLAVNEQFF
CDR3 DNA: TGTGCCAGCAGCGTAGGGGGACTAGCTGTGAATGAGCAGTTCTTC

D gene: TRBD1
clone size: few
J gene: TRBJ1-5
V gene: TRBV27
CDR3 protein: CASKKQTGGNQPQHF
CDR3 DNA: TGTGCCAGCAAGAAGCAAACAGGGGGCAATCAGCCCCAGCATTTT

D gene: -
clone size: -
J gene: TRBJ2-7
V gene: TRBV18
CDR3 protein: CASSPLQESSYEQYF
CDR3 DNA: TGTGCCAGCTCACCCCTCCAGGAAAGCTCCTACGAGCAGTACTTC

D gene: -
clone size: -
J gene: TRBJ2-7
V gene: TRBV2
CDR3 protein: CASSLPDRQISYEQYF
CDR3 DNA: TGTGCCAGCAGTCTCCCGGACAGACAGATCTCCTACGAGCAGTACTTC

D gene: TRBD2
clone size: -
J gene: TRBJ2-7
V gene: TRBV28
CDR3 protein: CASDKGGRAVYEQYF
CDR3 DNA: TGTGCCAGTGATAAGGGCGGGAGGGCCGTATACGAGCAGTACTTC

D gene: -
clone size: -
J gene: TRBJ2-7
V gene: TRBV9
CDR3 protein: CASSTTGTSYEQYF
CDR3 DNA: TGTGCCAGCAGCACCACCGGGACATCTTACGAGCAGTACTTC

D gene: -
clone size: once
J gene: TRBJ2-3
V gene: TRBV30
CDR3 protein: CVYAGDFPDTQYF
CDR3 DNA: TGTGTCTACGCCGGGGACTTCCCGGATACGCAGTATTTT

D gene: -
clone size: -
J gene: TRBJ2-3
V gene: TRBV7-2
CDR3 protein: CASSLVVGGTDTQYF
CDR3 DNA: TGTGCCAGCAGCTTAGTTGTTGGAGGCACAGATACGCAGTATTTT

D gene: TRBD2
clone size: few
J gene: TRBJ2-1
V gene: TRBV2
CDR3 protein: CASRERGSRYNEQFF
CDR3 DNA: TGTGCCAGCAGGGAGCGGGGTAGCAGGTACAATGAGCAGTTCTTC

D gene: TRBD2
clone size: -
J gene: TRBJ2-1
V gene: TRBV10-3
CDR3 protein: CAISLAGTINEQFF
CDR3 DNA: TGTGCCATCAGCTTAGCGGGAACGATTAATGAGCAGTTCTTC

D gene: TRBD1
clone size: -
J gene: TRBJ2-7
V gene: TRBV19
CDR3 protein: CASSIRFTTGRYEQYF
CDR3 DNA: TGTGCCAGTAGTATTAGGTTTACGACAGGGAGATACGAGCAGTACTTC

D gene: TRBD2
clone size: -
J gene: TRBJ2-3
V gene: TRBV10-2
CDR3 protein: CASRLAGGGADTQYF
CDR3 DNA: TGCGCCAGCCGACTAGCGGGGGGTGGAGCAGATACGCAGTATTTT

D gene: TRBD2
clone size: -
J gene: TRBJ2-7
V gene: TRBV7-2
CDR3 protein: CASSLVGTSGSYEQYF
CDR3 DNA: TGTGCCAGCAGCTTAGTTGGGACTAGCGGCTCCTACGAGCAGTACTTC

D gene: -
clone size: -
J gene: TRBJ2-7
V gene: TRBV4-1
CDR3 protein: CASSQVQEGLYEQYF
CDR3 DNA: TGCGCCAGCAGCCAAGTCCAAGAGGGATTATACGAGCAGTACTTC

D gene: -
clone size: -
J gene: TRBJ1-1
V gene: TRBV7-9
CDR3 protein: CASSPTDRNTEAFF
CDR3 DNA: TGTGCCAGCAGCCCGACAGACAGGAACACTGAAGCTTTCTTT

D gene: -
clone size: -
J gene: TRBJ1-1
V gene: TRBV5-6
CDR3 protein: CASSFWGGTEAFF
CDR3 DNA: TGTGCCAGCAGCTTTTGGGGAGGGACTGAAGCTTTCTTT

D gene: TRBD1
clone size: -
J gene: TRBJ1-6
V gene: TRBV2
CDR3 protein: CASSERGRGSPLHF
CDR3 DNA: TGTGCCAGCAGTGAAAGGGGGCGCGGGTCACCCCTCCACTTT

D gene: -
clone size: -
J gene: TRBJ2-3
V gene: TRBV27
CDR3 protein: CASSLRAGGPTDTQYF
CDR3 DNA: TGTGCCAGCAGTTTAAGGGCAGGGGGGCCCACAGATACGCAGTATTTT

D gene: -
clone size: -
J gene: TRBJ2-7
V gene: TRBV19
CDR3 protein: CASSIGGRGGYSYEQYF
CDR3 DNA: TGTGCCAGTAGTATAGGCGGTAGGGGGGGCTACTCCTACGAGCAGTACTTC

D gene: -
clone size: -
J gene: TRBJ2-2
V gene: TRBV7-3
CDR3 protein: CASSLVRGNTGELFF
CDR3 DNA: TGTGCCAGCAGCTTAGTCCGGGGGAACACCGGGGAGCTGTTTTTT